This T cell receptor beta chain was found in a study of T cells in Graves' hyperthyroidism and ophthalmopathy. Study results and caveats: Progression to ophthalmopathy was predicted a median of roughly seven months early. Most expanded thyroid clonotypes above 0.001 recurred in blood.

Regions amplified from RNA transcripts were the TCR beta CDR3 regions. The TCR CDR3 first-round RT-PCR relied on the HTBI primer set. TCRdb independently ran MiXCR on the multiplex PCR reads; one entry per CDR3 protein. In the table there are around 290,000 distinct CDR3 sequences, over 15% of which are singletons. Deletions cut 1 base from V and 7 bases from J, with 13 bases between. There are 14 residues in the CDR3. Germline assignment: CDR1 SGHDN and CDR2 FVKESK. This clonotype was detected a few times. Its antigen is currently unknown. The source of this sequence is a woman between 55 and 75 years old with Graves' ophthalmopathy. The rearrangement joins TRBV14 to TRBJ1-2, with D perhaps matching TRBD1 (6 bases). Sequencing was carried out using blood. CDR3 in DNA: TGTGCCAGCAGCCAAGTACCCAGGGGTGGTGGCTACACCTTC. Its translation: CASSQVPRGGGYTF.